This record covers a single TCR beta chain. The data derive from a study of graft-versus-host responses after intestinal transplantation. The wider study: Transplants given to recipients were multivisceral, liver-intestinal, or isolated intestinal. Once they had received anti-thymocyte globulin induction, all recipients took tacrolimus and steroids for approximately three years.

The data were produced by immunoSEQ multiplex PCR, yet TCRdb's version contains in-frame clones alone and is incomplete. The sample records 25,000 to 30,000 clones, about 93% being singletons. The V end was cut by 3 bases, the J end by 8 bases, with 12 bases between. CDR1 and CDR2 from the germline V gene are SEHNR and FQNEAQ (reference sequence). There are 13 residues in the CDR3. This receptor was identified in a human patient who received an intestinal transplant, so some T cells may come from the graft donor. Here the sequenced sample was PBMCs, taken more than 29 days after intestinal transplant. The chain links TRBV7-9 to TRBJ2-3; TRBD1 is a possible D gene (6 bases). The CDR3 nucleotides are TGTGCCAGCAGCTTTTCAGGGGAACCTACGCAGTATTTT. Translation: CASSFSGEPTQYF.